The sequence of this TCR beta chain was determined in a study of blood T cell repertoires in COVID-19. Study information: The study drew acute and convalescent COVID-19 samples from the United States, Italy and Spain. PBMCs, B-cell-depleted T cells, or T cells provided the cDNA or gDNA that made up the material.

Per the study methods: Cell counts per sample came from amplifying reference gene primers. Libraries were prepared by immunoSEQ multiplex PCR; TCRdb keeps only in-frame clonotypes and omits some of them. V, J and clone size are taken as reported in that table, and D and trimming were inferred from the DNA itself. The table lists tens of thousands of clones, approximately 86% of them singletons. This TCR was sampled from a woman in her seventies with active COVID-19. The sample comprised peripheral blood.

CDR3 nucleotide sequence: TGTGCCAGCAGCTCCACCGGGACAGGGAACTACGAGCAGTACTTC. It encodes CASSSTGTGNYEQYF. This chain joins TRBV7-8 and TRBJ2-7; 9 nucleotides agree with TRBD1. Germline V gene lookup returns CDR1 SGHVS and CDR2 FQNEAQ. The length of the CDR3 is 15 residues. Unmatched junction bases numbered 7, after V lost 4 bases and J lost 3 bases.